What follows is one TCR beta chain and its context. The source of the sample is a study of blood T cell repertoires in COVID-19. Study details: The United States, Italy and Spain supplied acute and convalescent COVID-19 samples. From T cells, B-cell-depleted T cells, or PBMCs came the material, which was cDNA or gDNA.

How the authors handled the data: Reference gene primer amplification in the assay estimated nucleated cell counts. The method was immunoSEQ multiplex PCR; TCRdb's version includes in-frame clones alone and lacks a portion of them. D and trimming were read from the DNA, whereas the V and J calls and clone size are those reported in that table. The repertoire consists of some 64,000 clones, with 65% to 85% occurring once and the leading ten covering approximately 20%. The CDR3 is 15 residues long. Trimming removed 1 base from V and 3 bases from J; junction bases left unmatched: 4. CDR1 and CDR2 (germline): LNHDA, SQIVND (reference sequence).

This chain links TRBV19 with TRBJ1-2, with TRBD1 matching over 8 bases. The clonotype originates from a woman of 80 years or more with active or convalescent COVID-19. The sample was peripheral blood. The CDR3 protein is CASSIVGTGYYGYTF. CDR3 nucleotide sequence: TGTGCCAGTAGTATAGTTGGGACAGGCTACTATGGCTACACCTTC.